This TCR beta chain emerged from a study of T cell responses to AZD1222 COVID-19 vaccine. Looking at the study overall: Whether given at about 4 or about 12 weeks, second doses were pooled. Study findings and constraints: Just 6 or 7 AZD1222 recipients were seropositive at baseline.

In germline, CDR1 is SEHNR, CDR2 FQNEAQ (reference sequence). Trimming shortened V by 8 bases and J by 6 bases, and 15 bases separated the two germline ends. The CDR3 is 13 residues long. With regard to this clone: The antigen is not known.

The protocol was immunoSEQ multiplex PCR, while the TCRdb copy is restricted to in-frame clones and leaves out a portion. This table has about 100,000 clones, about 87% appearing once. The chain employs TRBV7-9 and TRBJ2-3, with D perhaps TRBD1 (6 bases). The clonotype was recovered from an adult in good health. The sequences come from peripheral blood, collected on day 0 of AZD1222 vaccination. The DNA for the CDR3 is TGTGCCAGCCTTGAACAGGGACCGGATACGCAGTATTTT. Translation gives CASLEQGPDTQYF.